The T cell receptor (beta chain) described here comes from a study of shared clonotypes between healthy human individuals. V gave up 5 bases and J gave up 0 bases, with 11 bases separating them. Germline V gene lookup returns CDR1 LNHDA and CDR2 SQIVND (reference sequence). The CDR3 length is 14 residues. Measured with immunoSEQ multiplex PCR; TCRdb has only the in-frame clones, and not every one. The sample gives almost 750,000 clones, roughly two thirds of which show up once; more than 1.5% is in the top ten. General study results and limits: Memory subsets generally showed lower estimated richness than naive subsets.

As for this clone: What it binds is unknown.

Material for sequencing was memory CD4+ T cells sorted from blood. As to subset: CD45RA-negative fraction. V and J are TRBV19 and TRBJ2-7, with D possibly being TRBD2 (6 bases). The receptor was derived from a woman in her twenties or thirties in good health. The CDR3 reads CASSERASSYEQYF. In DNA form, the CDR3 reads TGTGCCAGTAGTGAGCGGGCAAGCTCCTACGAGCAGTACTTC.